This T cell receptor (beta chain) originates from a study of CD8+ T cells in alopecia areata. Peripheral blood, together with lesional scalp punch biopsies, was collected from alopecia areata patients. Cell sorting was applied to PBMCs, and CD4+ and CD8+ T cells were collected. Study-wide results and caveats: Among the cells sequenced in scalp samples are also the resident alphabeta T cells of normal skin. Clonality in lesional scalp, especially alopecia totalis/universalis, exceeded that of normal scalp.

The CDR3 sequence is 11 residues long. The V end lost 5 bases, the J end lost 11 bases, and 13 bases lay between the germline ends. The germline V gene encodes CDR1 MNHNY and CDR2 SVGAGI (reference sequence). Details on this clone: Its antigen is unidentified.

Isolated RNA was reverse transcribed into cDNA used as the sequencing template. The repertoire was sequenced with immunoSEQ multiplex PCR; TCRdb's copy has only in-frame clones and lacks some. The sample shows about 120,000 clones, approximately 47% of them seen only once. The specimen was NKG2D-low CD8+ T cells sorted from blood. This receptor was obtained from a human donor with alopecia areata. This chain connects TRBV6-6 to TRBJ2-7, with D possibly being TRBD2 (6 bases). The CDR3 DNA reads as TGTGCCAGCAGTCACCGGGGGTCGGAGTACTTC. Residues: CASSHRGSEYF.